Detailed here is one T cell receptor beta chain. Sample treatment: over 15 received Ad26.COV2.S at low or high dose, single or two shots; roughly five received placebo; per-sample allocation not given. Vaccine and placebo recipients were sampled on day 63 after the first injection. The data derive from a study of Ad26.COV2.S vaccination and SARS-CoV-2 variants. The assay was immunoSEQ multiplex PCR, and TCRdb's table has in-frame clones only and misses some. Counted here are approximately 340,000 clones, more than 75% occurring once; the ten biggest clones make up around 3%. With 0 bases clipped from V and 8 bases from J, the junction kept 10 bases outside the gene matches. The CDR3 consists of 16 residues. The germline gives CDR1 LGHNA, CDR2 YSLEER.

The starting material was peripheral blood, obtained in a trial of Ad26.COV2.S vaccine versus placebo. The chain links TRBV4-3 to TRBJ1-2; 9 bases match TRBD1. This receptor was identified in a person aged 18 to 59 who received the Ad26.COV2.S COVID-19 vaccine or a placebo. The CDR3 DNA is TGCGCCAGCAGCCAAGATGGGACCGGGACAGGGAGGGGCTACACCTTC. Translated: CASSQDGTGTGRGYTF.